The rows below give T cell receptor beta chains drawn from one sample of a study of chemoradiotherapy in HPV16-positive cancers. Repertoires were generated with immunoSEQ multiplex PCR, while TCRdb's copy carries only in-frame clones and drops some. The profile shows about 2,600 clones, roughly 89% of them singletons. This sample comprised tumor tissue, obtained from a patient who underwent chemoradiotherapy. The receptors stem from a human donor with HPV-associated anogenital cancer. Each CDR3 is given with its conserved first and last residue.

v_call | cdr3_aa
TRBV9 | CASSPGLAGGETQYF
TRBV25-1 | CASSEKGGTQYQETQYF
TRBV30 | CAWSVGAEGQPQHF
TRBV28 | CASSLSAGYSNQPQHF
TRBV5-1 | CASSYGRSTDTQYF
TRBV2 | CASSASSYNSPLHF
TRBV7-2 | CASSLFTGGEQYF
TRBV28 | CASRQGSSGNTIYF
TRBV7-3 | CASSLDFNTEAFF
TRBV30 | CAWSVRLGAFF
TRBV4-1 | CASRDRGRDSPLHF
TRBV6-5 | CASSTPRGYGYTF
TRBV7-8 | CASIARLARDTQYF
TRBV19 | CASSISRDYGYTF
TRBV5-1 | CASSLVGGAGTEAFF
TRBV2 | CASIFRESTDTQYF
TRBV5-1 | CASSLAGEDNEQFF
TRBV5-1 | CASSPPTGTDTQYF
TRBV7-2 | CASSFWGSSDTQYF
TRBV5-6 | CASSPGTGTYEQYF
TRBV30 | CAWSYRRDTQYF
TRBV4-2 | CASSQTGTGAYEQYF
TRBV28 | CASAGDRAHGYTF
TRBV7-6 | CASSSGTDYGYTF
TRBV30 | CAWEGLSYEQYF
TRBV6-6 | CASSYLGGSISGQYF
TRBV7-2 | CASSFSGGANTGELFF
TRBV27 | CASSSPGSPYGYTF
TRBV6-5 | CASSSPQGSNYGYTF
TRBV28 | CASSLTGQGRTQYF
TRBV9 | CASSVSASPTDTQYF
TRBV7-7 | CASSLGGLGRRGETQYF
TRBV28 | CASKQPGYTDTQYF
TRBV19 | CASSILSGANVLTF
TRBV30 | CAWALYTGPGISYNSPLHF